Below are 5 T cell receptor beta chains sequenced from a single sample in a study of Graves' ophthalmopathy and Graves' hyperthyroidism. The authors amplified TCR beta CDR3 regions, and they did so from RNA transcripts for repertoire sequencing. The workflow started with a first-round RT-PCR run with HTBI primers and then moved on to a second-round multiplex PCR. Using its own MiXCR run on the multiplex PCR reads, TCRdb lists one record per CDR3 protein. The sample includes 400,000 to 450,000 distinct CDR3 sequences, 20% to 25% of them seen just once. Sequencing used peripheral blood. All receptors derive from a woman aged 18-29 years with stable Graves' hyperthyroidism.

The chain recombines TRBV6-5 with TRBJ2-7, with a weak D call TRBD1 (5 bases). Germline loops: CDR1 MNHEY, CDR2 SVGAGI. This CDR3 comprises 14 residues. V was clipped by 0 bases and J by 6 bases, with 12 bases between them. CDR3 region: CASSYSSPQGEQYF. For the CDR3, the DNA is TGTGCCAGCAGTTACTCATCCCCCCAGGGCGAGCAGTACTTC.

This chain connects TRBV11-2 to TRBJ2-7; D remains ambiguous. CDR3 length: 12 residues. Trimming removed 3 bases from V and 6 bases from J, with 9 bases in between. The germline V gene encodes CDR1 SGHAT and CDR2 FQNNGV. The CDR3 bases are TGTGCCAGCAGCTTCTATGGGCGCGAGCAGTACTTC. It is translated as CASSFYGREQYF. The variable domain in full, with the rest retrieved from reference TRBV11-2 and TRBJ2-7, is EAGVAQSPRYKIIEKRQSVAFWCNPISGHATLYWYQQILGQGPKLLIQFQNNGVVDDSQLPKDRFSAERLKGVDSTLKIQPAKLEDSAVYLCASSFYGREQYFGPGTRLTVT.

This clonotype has a handful of counts. A much larger clone differs by one base, so this may be a read error. The chain uses TRBV20-1 and TRBJ1-5, with 9 positions matching TRBD1. The CDR3 runs to 14 residues. Looked up from germline, CDR1 is DFQATT and CDR2 is SNEGSKA (reference sequence). As DNA, the CDR3 is TGCAGTGCTAGATCTGGGACAGGGTATCAGCACCAGCATTTT. This sequence encodes CSARSGTGYQHQHF.

This clonotype was counted at least ten times. V and J are TRBV6-2 or TRBV6-3 and TRBJ2-7, with 10 bases identical to TRBD2. Germline values: CDR1 MNHEY, CDR2 SVGEGT. Unmatched junction bases numbered 9, after V lost 6 bases and J lost 4 bases. There are 15 residues in the CDR3. CDR3 region: CASSPPGLAPYEQYF. CDR3 nucleotides: TGTGCCAGCAGCCCACCGGGACTAGCGCCGTACGAGCAGTACTTC.

There are many counts of this clonotype. The rearrangement links TRBV12-3 or TRBV12-4 to TRBJ1-3; no firm D call. The CDR3 sequence is 13 residues long. V lost 5 bases, J lost 2 bases, and 7 bases lay in between. The CDR3 coding sequence is TGTGCCAGCAGTCCCAGCGCTGGAAACACCATATATTTT. Translation: CASSPSAGNTIYF.